This entry features one T cell receptor beta chain sequence. This clone was recorded a few times. The antigen it recognizes is unknown. No qualities accompany the bases; no much larger clone lies one base away. The sample comes from a study of cytotoxic CD8 clonotypes in ibrutinib-treated CLL (dated by TCRdb to the early 2020s). With regard to the full study: The cohort was composed of about 10 relapsed/refractory and about 15 treatment-naive patients; IGHV unmutated status was identified in 17 patients. Cryopreserved peripheral blood mononuclear cells were obtained before treatment, at response, and at either sustained remission or disease progression. Responses were partial in roughly 25 patients and complete in 2; after median approximately 5.5 years follow-up, around 15 stayed in remission and 12 progressed. Of the 90 or so participants in the trial, about two dozen had longitudinal samples available. Every remission and progressive disease sample was obtained while ibrutinib was still being received by the patients. On average, each sample yielded around 230,000 productive templates and over 90,000 productive rearrangements. The response samples were drawn at a median of roughly twelve months into treatment, with a range of roughly 6 to 36 months. Overall results and qualifications from the work: At baseline, clonality was higher than in age-matched healthy donors and showed a strong correlation with circulating CD8+ T-cell counts. Clonality increased at ibrutinib response, stayed stable in sustained remission, and fell back toward baseline at progression. Public clonotypes were rare and either contracted or stayed stable during treatment, and the rise in clonality at ibrutinib response reflected the expansion of private clonotypes. Sampling times were not matched between patients in sustained remission and patients whose disease was progressing, and lymph node repertoires were not examined.

According to the study, the label for this sample's time point signals: 24 months on ibrutinib. For TCR beta library preparation, 1.5 to 2.5 micrograms of genomic DNA was extracted from cryopreserved PBMCs. High-throughput TCR beta sequencing was performed on longitudinal blood samples from CLL patients receiving ibrutinib monotherapy. The patients took part in an open-label, single-center phase 2 trial of ibrutinib monotherapy. On a MiSeq, deep resolution sequencing aimed for a depth between 1 in 1 million and 1 in 200,000 T cells, with each clonotype covered 10x on average. TCR beta libraries were generated with the immunoSEQ hsTCRB Kit. The published analysis was carried out like this. ImmunoSEQ Data Assistant and ImmunoSEQ Analyzer were used for data analysis, and V, D and J genes were assigned according to IMGT definitions. Clonality, which ranges from 0 to 1, was calculated by subtracting the normalized Shannon entropy of productive rearrangement frequencies from one. Only overrepresented clonotypes making up at least 0.05% of each patient's repertoire were included in the public clonotype analysis. About twelve repertoires from age-matched healthy donors, obtained from immuneACCESS, served as clonality controls. TCRdb re-hosts the immuneACCESS table, in-frame sequences only. Its copies lack some clones; in the studies checked, an unresolved V gene accounts for under half of them, and the cause for the rest is not known. The V and J calls and the clone size are those of that table, but D and trimming were determined from the DNA. This sample is represented by nearly 50,000 clones; around 52% of them were singletons. About 27% of the sample lies in the top ten.

Inclusive of the bounding cysteine and phenylalanine, the CDR3 is 12 residues long. Solely the CDR3 DNA is kept, with 36 bases framed from the first base. V loses 6 bases, J loses 2 bases, and the germline ends lie 11 bases apart. Reading the germline V gene gives CDR1 SQVTM and CDR2 ANQGSEA. The sequences come from PBMCs, collected after 24 months of ibrutinib treatment. The sequence came from a human donor with chronic lymphocytic leukemia. The rearrangement joined TRBV29-1 to TRBJ2-7; the D segment could be TRBD1, given 5 matching bases. The CDR3 amino acid sequence is: CSVRVPPYEQYF. The DNA is TGCAGCGTCAGGGTGCCCCCCTACGAGCAGTACTTC.